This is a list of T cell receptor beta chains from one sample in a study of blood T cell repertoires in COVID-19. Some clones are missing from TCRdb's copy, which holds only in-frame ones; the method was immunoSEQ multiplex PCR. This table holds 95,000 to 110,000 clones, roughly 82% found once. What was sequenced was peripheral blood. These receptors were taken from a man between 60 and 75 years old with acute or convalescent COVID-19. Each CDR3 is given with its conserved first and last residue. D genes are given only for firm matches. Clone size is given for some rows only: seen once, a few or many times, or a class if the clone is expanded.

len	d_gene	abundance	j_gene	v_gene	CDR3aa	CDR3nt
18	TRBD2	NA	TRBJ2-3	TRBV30	CAWSVGTSGGLSTDTQYF	TGTGCCTGGAGTGTGGGGACTAGCGGGGGCCTTAGCACAGATACGCAGTATTTT
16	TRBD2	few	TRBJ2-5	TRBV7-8	CASSFVASSGSETQYF	TGTGCCAGCAGCTTTGTGGCGAGTAGCGGGAGTGAGACCCAGTACTTC
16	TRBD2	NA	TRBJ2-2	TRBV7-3	CASSFHLAGRPGELFF	TGTGCCAGCAGCTTTCACCTAGCGGGACGACCCGGGGAGCTGTTTTTT
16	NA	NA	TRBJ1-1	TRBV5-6	CASSLVGGDLGTEAFF	TGTGCCAGCAGCTTGGTGGGAGGGGACTTGGGCACTGAAGCTTTCTTT
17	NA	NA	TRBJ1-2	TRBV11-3	CASSLQNPWAVNYGYTF	TGTGCCAGCAGCCTCCAGAACCCCTGGGCCGTCAACTATGGCTACACCTTC
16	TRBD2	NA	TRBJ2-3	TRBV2	CASSATSGRSTDTQYF	TGTGCCAGCAGCGCAACTAGCGGGCGTAGCACAGATACGCAGTATTTT
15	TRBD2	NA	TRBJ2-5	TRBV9	CASSVVGGEAQTQYF	TGTGCCAGCAGCGTAGTGGGGGGGGAAGCCCAGACCCAGTACTTC
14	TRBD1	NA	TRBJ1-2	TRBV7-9	CASSSGQEDYGYTF	TGTGCCAGCAGCTCGGGACAGGAGGACTATGGCTACACCTTC
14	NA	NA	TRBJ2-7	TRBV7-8	CASRVRAGLDEQYF	TGTGCCAGCAGGGTAAGGGCGGGACTTGACGAGCAGTACTTC
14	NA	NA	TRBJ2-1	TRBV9	CASSIWGGHNEQFF	TGTGCCAGCAGCATTTGGGGGGGGCACAATGAGCAGTTCTTC
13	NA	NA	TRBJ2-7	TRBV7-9	CASSSPNYSEQYF	TGTGCCAGCAGCTCCCCCAATTACAGCGAGCAGTACTTC
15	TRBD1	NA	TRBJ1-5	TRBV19	CASSMRTGKDQPQHF	TGTGCCAGTAGTATGCGGACAGGGAAGGACCAGCCCCAGCATTTT
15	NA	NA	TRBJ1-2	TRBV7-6	CASSLELGANYGYTF	TGTGCCAGCAGCTTAGAGTTGGGAGCTAACTATGGCTACACCTTC
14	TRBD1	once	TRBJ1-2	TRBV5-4	CASRSARDRGSYTF	TGTGCCAGCAGGTCGGCCCGGGACAGGGGGAGCTACACCTTC
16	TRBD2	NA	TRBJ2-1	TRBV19	CASSMVFSGGYNEQFF	TGTGCCAGTAGTATGGTTTTTAGCGGGGGATACAATGAGCAGTTCTTC
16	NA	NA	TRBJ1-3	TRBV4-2	CASSQGEQVAGNTIYF	TGTGCCAGCAGCCAAGGAGAACAGGTGGCCGGAAACACCATATATTTT
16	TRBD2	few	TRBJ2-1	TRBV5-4	CASSLVAGVLRNEQFF	TGTGCCAGCAGCTTGGTGGCGGGAGTCCTGCGCAATGAGCAGTTCTTC
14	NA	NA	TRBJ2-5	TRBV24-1	CATQGGGPWETQYF	TGTGCCACACAGGGGGGAGGGCCATGGGAGACCCAGTACTTC
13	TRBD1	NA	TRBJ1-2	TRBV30	CAWSLGTGDGYTF	TGTGCCTGGTCCCTTGGGACAGGGGATGGCTACACCTTC
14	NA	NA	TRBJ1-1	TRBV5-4	CASSLESANTEAFF	TGTGCCAGCAGCTTGGAGAGCGCTAACACTGAAGCTTTCTTT
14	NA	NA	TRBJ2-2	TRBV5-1	CASSLGQVTGELFF	TGCGCCAGCAGCTTGGGACAGGTCACCGGGGAGCTGTTTTTT
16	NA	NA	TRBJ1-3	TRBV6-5	CASSYSGISSGNTIYF	TGTGCCAGCAGTTACTCCGGGATTAGTTCTGGAAACACCATATATTTT
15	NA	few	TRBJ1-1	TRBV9	CASSFQSQGNTEAFF	TGTGCCAGCAGCTTCCAATCCCAGGGGAACACTGAAGCTTTCTTT
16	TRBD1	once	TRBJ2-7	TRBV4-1	CASSPASDRGSYEQYF	TGCGCCAGCAGCCCCGCTTCGGACAGGGGCTCCTACGAGCAGTACTTC
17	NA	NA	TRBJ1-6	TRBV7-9	CASSFGPGETYNSPLHF	TGTGCCAGCAGCTTCGGACCTGGGGAGACCTATAATTCACCCCTCCACTTT
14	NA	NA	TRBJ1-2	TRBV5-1	CASSPARGRGGYTF	TGCGCCAGCAGCCCCGCTCGGGGTAGAGGCGGCTACACCTTC
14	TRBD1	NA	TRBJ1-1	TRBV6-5	CASSYSPDRFKAFF	TGTGCCAGCAGTTACAGTCCGGACAGGTTCAAAGCTTTCTTT
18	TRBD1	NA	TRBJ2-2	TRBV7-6	CASTPPVSAGGNTGELFF	TGTGCCAGCACCCCCCCGGTGTCGGCAGGGGGGAACACCGGGGAGCTGTTTTTT
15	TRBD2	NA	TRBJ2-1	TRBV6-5	CASRKSKRDVYEQFF	TGTGCCAGCAGAAAAAGTAAGCGGGATGTCTATGAGCAGTTCTTC
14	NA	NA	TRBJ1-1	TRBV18	CASSPIAGSAEAFF	TGTGCCAGCTCACCAATAGCAGGGTCAGCTGAAGCTTTCTTT
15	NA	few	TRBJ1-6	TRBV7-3	CASSVNAAANSPLHF	TGTGCCAGCAGCGTTAACGCAGCAGCGAATTCACCCCTCCACTTT
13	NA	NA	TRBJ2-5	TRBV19	CASSRQAQETQYF	TGTGCCAGTAGTAGACAGGCCCAAGAGACCCAGTACTTC